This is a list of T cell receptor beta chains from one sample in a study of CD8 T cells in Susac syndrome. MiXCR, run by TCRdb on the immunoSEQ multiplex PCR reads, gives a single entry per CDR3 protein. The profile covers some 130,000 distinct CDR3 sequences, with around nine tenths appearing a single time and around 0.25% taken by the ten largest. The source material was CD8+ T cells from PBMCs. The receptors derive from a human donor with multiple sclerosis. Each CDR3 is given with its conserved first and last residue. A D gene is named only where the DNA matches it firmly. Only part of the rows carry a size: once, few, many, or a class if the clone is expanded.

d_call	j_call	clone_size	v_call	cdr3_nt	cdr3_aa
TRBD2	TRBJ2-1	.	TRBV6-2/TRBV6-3	TGTGCCAGCAGCCGACTAGCGGCGTCCGATGAGCAGTTCTTC	CASSRLAASDEQFF
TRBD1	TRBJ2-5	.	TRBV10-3	TGTGCCATCAGTGAGGGGGACAGGGGGCGTCAAGAGACCCAGTACTTC	CAISEGDRGRQETQYF
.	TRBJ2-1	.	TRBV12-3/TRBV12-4	TGTGCCAGCAGTTTACCCAACACGGGTGAGCAGTTCTTC	CASSLPNTGEQFF
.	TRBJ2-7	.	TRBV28	TGTGCCAGCAGTTTCCCCCGCTACGAGCAGTACTTC	CASSFPRYEQYF
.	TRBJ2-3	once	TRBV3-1	TGTGCCAGCAGTTACTTCACAGATACGCAGTATTTT	CASSYFTDTQYF
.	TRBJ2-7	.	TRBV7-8	TGTGCCAGCAGCTTAGAGGTAGCCTACGAGCAGTACTTC	CASSLEVAYEQYF
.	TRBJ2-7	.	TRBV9	TGTGCCAGCAGCGTAGAAGGTGGGAGCGGGCTCGAGCAGTACTTC	CASSVEGGSGLEQYF
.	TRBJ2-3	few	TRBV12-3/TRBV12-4	TGTGCCAGCAGTTTAGTTGGTGGCACAGATACGCAGTATTTT	CASSLVGGTDTQYF
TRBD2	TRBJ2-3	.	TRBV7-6	TGTGCCAGCAGCTTAGCGCCGGGACTAGCGGGGGTCACAGATACGCAGTATTTT	CASSLAPGLAGVTDTQYF
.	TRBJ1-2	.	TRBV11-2	TGTGCCAGCAGCCCAGGGTGGGGTGACTATGGCTACACCTTC	CASSPGWGDYGYTF
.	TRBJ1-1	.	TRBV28	TGTGCCATCGGGGACTGGGAAGCTTTCTTT	CAIGDWEAFF
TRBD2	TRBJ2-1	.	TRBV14	TGTGCCAGCAGCCAAATTGCGGGAGGGGTTGAGCAGTTCTTC	CASSQIAGGVEQFF
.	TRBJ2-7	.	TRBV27	TGTGCCAGCAGTTTTGGGGGTCGCACCTACGAGCAGTACTTC	CASSFGGRTYEQYF
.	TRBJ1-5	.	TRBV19	TGTGCCAGTAGTATATTCGAAGGAGGCAATCAGCCCCAGCATTTT	CASSIFEGGNQPQHF
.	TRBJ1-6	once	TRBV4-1	TGCGCCAGCAGCCAAGATACCGACAGGTTGCTCCGGGATAATTCACCCCTCCACTTT	CASSQDTDRLLRDNSPLHF
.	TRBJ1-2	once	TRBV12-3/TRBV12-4	TGTGCCAGCACTCTGGGGCCAAATGGCTACACCTTC	CASTLGPNGYTF
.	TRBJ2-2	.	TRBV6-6	TGTGCCAGCACCGCTACTAGCTGGACCGGGGAGCTGTTTTTT	CASTATSWTGELFF
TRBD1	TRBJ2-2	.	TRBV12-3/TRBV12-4	TGTGCCAGCAGACCACAGGGGGGCAGTCCCGGGGAGCTGTTTTTT	CASRPQGGSPGELFF
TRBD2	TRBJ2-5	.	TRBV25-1	TGTGCCAGCTGGGGACGGGAGGAGGAGACCCAGTACTTC	CASWGREEETQYF
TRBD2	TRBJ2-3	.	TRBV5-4	TGTGCCAGCAGCAGACTAGCGGAGGTGACAGATACGCAGTATTTT	CASSRLAEVTDTQYF
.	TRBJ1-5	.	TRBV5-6	TGTGCCAGCAGTTCTTGGACCGGAGCGCCCCAGCATTTT	CASSSWTGAPQHF
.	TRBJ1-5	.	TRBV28	TGTGCCAGCAGTTTATTGTGGGGCGGCAATCAGCCCCAGCATTTT	CASSLLWGGNQPQHF
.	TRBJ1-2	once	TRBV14	TGTGCCAGCAGCCATGTCTACGACCGACCCGAAACTTATGGCTACACCTTC	CASSHVYDRPETYGYTF
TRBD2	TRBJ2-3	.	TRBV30	TGTGCCTGGAGTGCCCTAGCGGGAGATACGCAGTATTTT	CAWSALAGDTQYF
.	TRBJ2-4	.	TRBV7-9	TGTGCCAGCAGCTTAGCTGAGGGGGCCAAAAACATTCAGTACTTC	CASSLAEGAKNIQYF
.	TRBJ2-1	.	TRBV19	TGTGCCAGTTTACAGGGACCGTACAATGAGCAGTTCTTC	CASLQGPYNEQFF
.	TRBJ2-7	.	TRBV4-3	TGCGCCAGCAGCCAAGGGGCCGGCCGAGGACCGGATATTCCTATCTACGAGCAGTACTTC	CASSQGAGRGPDIPIYEQYF
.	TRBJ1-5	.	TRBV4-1	TGCGCCAGCAGCCAATGGGGAGAACAGCCCCAGCATTTT	CASSQWGEQPQHF
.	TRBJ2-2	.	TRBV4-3	TGCGCCAGCAGCCAAGATCCCTACACCGGGGAGCTGTTTTTT	CASSQDPYTGELFF
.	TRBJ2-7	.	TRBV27	TGTGCCAGCAGTCCCCTCGGCCCATCAAACTACGAGCAGTACTTC	CASSPLGPSNYEQYF
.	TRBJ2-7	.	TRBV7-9	TGTGCCAGCAGCTTGACCCCCGGGGACGGAGACTACGAGCAGTACTTC	CASSLTPGDGDYEQYF
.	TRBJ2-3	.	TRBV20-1	TGCAGTGCTAGAGGAGCAGGTGCGACTCCCACAGATACGCAGTATTTT	CSARGAGATPTDTQYF
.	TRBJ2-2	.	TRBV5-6	TGTGCCAGCAGCTTAATAAGGGCCGTTAACGGGGAGCTGTTTTTT	CASSLIRAVNGELFF
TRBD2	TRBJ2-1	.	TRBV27	TGTGCCAGCAACCAGTTAGCGGGGGAGTACAATGAGCAGTTCTTC	CASNQLAGEYNEQFF
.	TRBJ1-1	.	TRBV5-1	TGCGCCAGCAGCTTGGCTAGGGCGAACACTGAAGCTTTCTTT	CASSLARANTEAFF
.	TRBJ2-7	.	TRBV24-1	TGTGCCACCAGTGACGCCGGACAGCCTTACGAGCAGTACTTC	CATSDAGQPYEQYF
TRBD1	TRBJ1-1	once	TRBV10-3	TGTGCCATCACCGGGGACAGAGATATGACGACTGAAGCTTTCTTT	CAITGDRDMTTEAFF
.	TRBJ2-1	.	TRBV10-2	TGCGCCAGCAGTGAGTTGCACCGATACAATGAGCAGTTCTTC	CASSELHRYNEQFF
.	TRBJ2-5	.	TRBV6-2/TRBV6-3	TGTGCCAGCAGTTACCTGGAGGCGCAAGAGACCCAGTACTTC	CASSYLEAQETQYF
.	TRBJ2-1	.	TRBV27	TGTGCCAGCAGTTTCGGGAGTCTGGTAGGAGAGCAGTTCTTC	CASSFGSLVGEQFF
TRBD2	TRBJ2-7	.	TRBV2	TGTGCGCCGGGACTAGCGGGAGCTAGACTGAGCTCCTACGAGCAGTACTTC	CAPGLAGARLSSYEQYF
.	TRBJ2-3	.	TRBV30	TGTGCCTCTCTCTTCGGACAGATCACAGATACGCAGTATTTT	CASLFGQITDTQYF